This TCR beta chain was found in a study of response to subunit inactivated influenza vaccine. Findings and caveats of the study: The study's authors posited that every seasonal influenza vaccination enlists few new T cells.

This CDR3 has 12 residues. CDR1 is DFQATT and CDR2 is SNEGSKA in the germline V gene (reference sequence). The germline V and J ends were trimmed by 1 base and 4 bases, with 8 bases remaining between them. The sample holds a few counts of this clonotype. Its antigen is as yet unknown. TCRdb re-analysed the RT-PCR reads in MiXCR, keeping a single row per CDR3 protein. The table has 500,000 to 650,000 distinct CDR3 sequences, approximately 7.1% seen once. The clonotype was recovered from a man aged 50 to 69 who received an inactivated influenza vaccine. Sequencing used PBMCs from blood, obtained around 25 months after vaccination. This chain uses TRBV20-1 with TRBJ2-7; a weak D match, TRBD1 (6 bases). The CDR3 loop is CSARGGQYEQYF. As DNA, the CDR3 is TGCAGTGCTAGAGGTGGACAGTACGAGCAGTACTTC.